This TCR beta chain was sequenced for a study of T cells in Graves' hyperthyroidism and ophthalmopathy. Study background: Peripheral blood draws took place at initial diagnosis, ahead of any treatment. Study-level findings and limits: Most thyroid clonotypes expanded above 0.001 appeared in blood too.

This clonotype occurred many times. The antigen is unknown. Amplification targeted TCR beta CDR3 regions from RNA transcripts. In the first-round RT-PCR of the TCR CDR3, the HTBI primer set was used. A single record per CDR3 protein comes from TCRdb applying MiXCR to the multiplex PCR reads. The repertoire includes some 620,000 distinct CDR3 sequences, under 20% of them detected once, and around 3.9% sits in the top ten. Sequenced: blood. The receptor's source is a woman aged 25 to 39 with Graves' hyperthyroidism.

This chain's CDR3 is CASSLDVGRAYNEQFF. The CDR3 bases are TGTGCCAGCAGCTTAGATGTCGGGAGGGCCTACAATGAGCAGTTCTTC. This rearrangement joins TRBV7-2 to TRBJ2-1; 8 positions match TRBD2. Germline loops: CDR1 SGHTA, CDR2 FQGNSA. This CDR3 has 16 residues. V shed 1 base, J shed 2 bases, and the junction held 4 bases outside the gene matches.